The clone carrying this T cell receptor beta chain appeared a few times. The antigen is unknown. Extraction of total RNA produced a minimum of 5.5 micrograms from each sample. This entry belongs to a study of blood T cells in healthy people across ages. V was shortened by 4 bases and J by 12 bases, with 19 bases between the two germline ends. This CDR3 spans 14 amino acids. In germline, CDR1 is MGHDK, CDR2 SYGVNS. With a J-beta primer mix and a sample-barcoded 5' primer, a second PCR ran about 7 to 12 cycles. Through a template-switch adaptor with 12 random nucleotides, each cDNA molecule received a tag. Per-sample output comprised a minimum of 2.5 million paired-end reads containing CDR3. One entry per CDR3 protein results from TCRdb running MiXCR on the 5' RACE reads. The data hold 1.6 million or so distinct CDR3 sequences, with about 31% observed a single time. Study-level points and caveats: No one knew whether donors had CMV, which possibly confounded expanded clonotype changes.

Sequencing was performed on blood. The TCR was taken from a young woman in good health. The chain employs TRBV25-1 and TRBJ2-1; perhaps D is TRBD1 or TRBD2 (5 bases each). Written as DNA, the CDR3 is TGTGCCAGCAGTGTCGGAGGTACTTTGAGGGGGCAGTTCTTC. This sequence encodes CASSVGGTLRGQFF.